This T cell receptor (beta chain) is drawn from a study of OX40 agonist ivuxolimab in advanced cancers. Study overall: Patients were treated with ivuxolimab, an agonistic anti-OX40 (CD134) antibody. The eligibility criteria allowed prior anti-PD-1, anti-PD-L1 or anti-CTLA-4 therapy, and around 38% had some.

Note on this clone: Its antigen is unidentified.

Generated by immunoSEQ multiplex PCR, the TCRdb table keeps only in-frame clones and is missing some. The table has some 98,000 clones, roughly 83% seen once. Blood sampling was done at baseline, cycle 4 day 1, and cycle 7 day 1. Study outcomes and limitations: At 0.1 to 3.0 mg/kg, clonal expansion of CD4+ and CD8+ blood T cells had occurred by week 6.

There are 15 residues in the CDR3. The V gene's germline CDR1 is KGHSH and CDR2 LQKENI. V shed 4 bases, J shed 3 bases, and the junction held 9 bases outside the gene matches. The input for sequencing was CD4+ or CD8+ T cells sorted from blood, taken in a trial of the OX40 agonist ivuxolimab. The chain employs TRBV18 and TRBJ2-7; 7 positions agree with TRBD1. The sequence came from an adult with an advanced solid tumor such as melanoma, head and neck, liver or kidney cancer. The CDR3 DNA reads TGTGCCAGCTCACGACAGGGCTCGAAACTCTACGAGCAGTACTTC. Translation: CASSRQGSKLYEQYF.